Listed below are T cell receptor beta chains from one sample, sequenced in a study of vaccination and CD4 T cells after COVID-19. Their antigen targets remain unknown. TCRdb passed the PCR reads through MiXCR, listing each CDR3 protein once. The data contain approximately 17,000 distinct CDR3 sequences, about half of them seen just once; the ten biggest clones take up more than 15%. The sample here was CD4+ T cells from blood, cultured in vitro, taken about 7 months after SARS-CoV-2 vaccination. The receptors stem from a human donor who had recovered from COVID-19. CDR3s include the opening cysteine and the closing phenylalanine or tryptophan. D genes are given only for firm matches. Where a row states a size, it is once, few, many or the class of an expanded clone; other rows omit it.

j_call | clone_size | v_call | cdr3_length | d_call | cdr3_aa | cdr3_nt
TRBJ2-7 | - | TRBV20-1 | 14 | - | CSARVGATWGEQYF | TGCAGTGCTAGGGTGGGGGCGACTTGGGGGGAGCAGTACTTC
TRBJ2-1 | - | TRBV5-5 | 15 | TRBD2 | CASSSGGSSYNEQFF | TGTGCCAGCAGCTCCGGCGGGAGCTCCTACAATGAGCAGTTCTTC
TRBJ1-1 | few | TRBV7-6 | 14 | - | CASSLDGLNTEAFF | TGTGCCAGCAGCTTAGATGGGCTGAACACTGAAGCTTTCTTT
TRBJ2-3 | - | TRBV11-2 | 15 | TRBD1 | CASSRTGALKKTQYF | TGTGCCAGCAGCCGTACAGGGGCCCTGAAAAAGACGCAGTATTTT
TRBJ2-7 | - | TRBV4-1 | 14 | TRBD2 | CASSRTSASYEQYF | TGCGCCAGCAGCCGGACTAGCGCTTCCTACGAGCAGTACTTC
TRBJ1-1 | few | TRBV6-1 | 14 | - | CASRSRTGRGEAFF | TGTGCCAGCAGATCCCGAACCGGAAGGGGGGAAGCTTTCTTT
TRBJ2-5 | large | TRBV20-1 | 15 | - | CSARDAGRDQETQYF | TGCAGTGCTAGAGATGCGGGTAGGGACCAAGAGACCCAGTACTTC
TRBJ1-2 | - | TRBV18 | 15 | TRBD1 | CASSPGGPNVYGYTF | TGTGCCAGCTCCCCAGGGGGCCCCAATGTTTATGGCTACACCTTC
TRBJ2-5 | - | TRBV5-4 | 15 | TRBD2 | CASSPAGGRGETQYF | TGTGCCAGCAGCCCAGCGGGGGGTCGGGGAGAGACCCAGTACTTC
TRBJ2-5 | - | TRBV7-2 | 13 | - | CASSLRLQETQYF | TGTGCCAGCAGCTTACGTCTACAAGAGACCCAGTACTTC
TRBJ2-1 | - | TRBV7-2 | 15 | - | CASSFRSGIYNEQFF | TGTGCCAGCAGCTTTAGAAGCGGAATCTACAATGAGCAGTTCTTC
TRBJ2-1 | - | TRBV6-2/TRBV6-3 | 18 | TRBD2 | CASSRTSGGAGSHNEQFF | TGTGCCAGCAGTCGCACTAGCGGGGGGGCCGGTAGCCACAATGAGCAGTTCTTC
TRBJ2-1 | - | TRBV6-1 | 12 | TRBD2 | CASSELLAAQFF | TGTGCCAGCAGTGAACTGCTAGCGGCGCAGTTCTTC
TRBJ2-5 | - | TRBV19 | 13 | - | CASSPTRGETQYF | TGTGCCAGTAGCCCGACTAGGGGAGAGACCCAGTACTTC
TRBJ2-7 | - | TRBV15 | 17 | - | CATSRDPSGAGSYEQYF | TGTGCCACCAGCAGAGATCCATCCGGGGCCGGCTCCTACGAGCAGTACTTC
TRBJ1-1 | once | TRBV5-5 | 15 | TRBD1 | CASSATGTGGTEAFF | TGTGCCAGCAGCGCCACTGGGACAGGTGGCACTGAAGCTTTCTTT
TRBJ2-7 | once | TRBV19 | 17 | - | CASSISGRGAIFGEQYF | TGTGCCAGTAGTATAAGTGGAAGGGGGGCCATCTTTGGAGAGCAGTACTTC
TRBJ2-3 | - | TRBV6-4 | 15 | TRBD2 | CASSSGLAGSDTQYF | TGTGCCAGCAGCTCCGGACTAGCGGGAAGTGATACGCAGTATTTT
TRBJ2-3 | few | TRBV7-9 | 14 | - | CAQGPDSNTDTQYF | TGTGCCCAGGGGCCGGACAGCAACACAGATACGCAGTATTTT
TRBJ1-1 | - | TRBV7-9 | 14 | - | CASNAWAGGTEAFF | TGTGCCAGCAACGCTTGGGCGGGCGGCACTGAAGCTTTCTTT
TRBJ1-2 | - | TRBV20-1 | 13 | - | CSARWTANYGYTF | TGCAGTGCTAGATGGACAGCTAACTATGGCTACACCTTC
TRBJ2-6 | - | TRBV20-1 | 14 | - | CSAMKSSGANVLTF | TGCAGTGCTATGAAGAGCTCTGGGGCCAACGTCCTGACTTTC
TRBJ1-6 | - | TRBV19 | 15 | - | CASRFTDISNSPLHF | TGTGCCAGTAGGTTCACCGACATTTCAAATTCACCCCTCCACTTT
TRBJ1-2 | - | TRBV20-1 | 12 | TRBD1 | CSASDRVGGYTF | TGCAGTGCTAGCGACAGGGTTGGTGGCTACACCTTC
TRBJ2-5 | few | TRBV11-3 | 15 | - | CASSRAGGQGETQYF | TGTGCCAGCAGCCGAGCTGGCGGCCAGGGGGAGACCCAGTACTTC
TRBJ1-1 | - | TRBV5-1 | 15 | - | CASSAWTVMNTEAFF | TGCGCCAGCAGCGCATGGACAGTCATGAACACTGAAGCTTTCTTT
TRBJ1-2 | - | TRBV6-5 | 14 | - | CASSYSVAGIGYTF | TGTGCCAGCAGTTACTCGGTCGCAGGAATTGGCTACACCTTC
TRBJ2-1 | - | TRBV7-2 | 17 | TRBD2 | CASSQGSSGRAYNEQFF | TGCGCCAGCAGCCAAGGCTCTAGCGGGAGGGCCTACAATGAGCAGTTCTTC
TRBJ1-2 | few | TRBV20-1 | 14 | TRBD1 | CSAPTRDRDYGYTF | TGCAGTGCTCCGACCCGGGACAGAGACTATGGCTACACCTTC
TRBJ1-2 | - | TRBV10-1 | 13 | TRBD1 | CASSPGQDGGYTF | TGCGCCAGCAGTCCAGGACAGGACGGGGGCTACACCTTC
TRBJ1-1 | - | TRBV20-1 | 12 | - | CSASPSADRAFF | TGCAGTGCTAGTCCCAGCGCGGACCGAGCTTTCTTT
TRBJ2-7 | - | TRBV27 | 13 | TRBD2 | CASRLADSYEQYF | TGTGCCAGCAGGCTAGCGGACTCCTACGAGCAGTACTTC
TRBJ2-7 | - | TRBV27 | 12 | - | CASSMTGYEQYF | TGTGCCAGCAGTATGACAGGCTACGAGCAGTACTTC
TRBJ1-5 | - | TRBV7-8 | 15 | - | CASSLGAEGNQPQHF | TGTGCCAGCAGCTTGGGGGCGGAGGGCAATCAGCCCCAGCATTTT
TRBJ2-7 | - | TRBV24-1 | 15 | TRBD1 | CATSDGWDRGYEQYF | TGTGCCACCAGTGACGGTTGGGACAGGGGTTACGAGCAGTACTTC
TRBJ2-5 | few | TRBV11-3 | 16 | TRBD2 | CASVSKSAGGPQSQYF | TGTGCCAGCGTCTCGAAATCGGCGGGAGGGCCCCAGTCCCAGTACTTC
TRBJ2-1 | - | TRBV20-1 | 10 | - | CSAFRGGQFF | TGCAGTGCTTTTAGGGGGGGGCAGTTCTTC
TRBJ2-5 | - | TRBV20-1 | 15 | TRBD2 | CSASRFGGAQETQYF | TGCAGTGCTAGTCGGTTCGGGGGGGCTCAAGAGACCCAGTACTTC
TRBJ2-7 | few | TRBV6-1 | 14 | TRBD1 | CASSDGTGLNEQYF | TGTGCCAGCAGTGACGGGACAGGGTTAAACGAGCAGTACTTC
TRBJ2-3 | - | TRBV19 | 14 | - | CASSIDYRPDTQYF | TGTGCCAGTAGTATCGACTACCGGCCAGATACGCAGTATTTT
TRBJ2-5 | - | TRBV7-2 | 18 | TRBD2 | CASSLTPTSGGARETQYF | TGTGCCAGCAGCTTAACCCCTACTAGCGGGGGGGCCAGGGAGACCCAGTACTTC
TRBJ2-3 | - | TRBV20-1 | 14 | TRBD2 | CSATQRAGIDTQYF | TGCAGTGCAACCCAGAGAGCGGGAATAGATACGCAGTATTTT
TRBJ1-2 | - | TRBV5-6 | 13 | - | CASSFAGAYGYTF | TGTGCCAGCAGCTTTGCAGGGGCCTATGGCTACACCTTC
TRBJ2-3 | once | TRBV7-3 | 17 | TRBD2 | CASSLRGLAGTPDTQYF | TGTGCCAGCAGCTTACGGGGACTAGCGGGAACCCCGGATACGCAGTATTTT
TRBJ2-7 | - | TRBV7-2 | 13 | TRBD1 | CASSIKTGQGLYF | TGTGCCAGCAGCATTAAGACGGGACAGGGTTTGTACTTC
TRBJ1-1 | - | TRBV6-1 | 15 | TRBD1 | CASSNHRGVNTEAFF | TGTGCCAGCAGTAACCACAGGGGGGTGAACACTGAAGCTTTCTTT